Presented here are 24 T cell receptor beta chains from one specimen sequenced in a study of cytomegalovirus exposure and HLA in healthy donors. PCR was performed using 60 Vbeta and 13 Jbeta primers. TCRdb's table, derived via immunoSEQ multiplex PCR, lists solely in-frame clones and lacks some. The sample yields approximately 73,000 clones, about 81% seen once. The source material was PBMCs. These TCRs come from a man between 65 and 85 years old in good health and CMV-seronegative.

CDR3 DNA: TGTGCCAGCAGCCAATCTTTGGAGCCTCCGCAGTATTTT. It codes for CASSQSLEPPQYF. The chain links TRBV14 to TRBJ2-3; D gene unclear. V was cut by 2 bases and J by 10 bases, with 13 bases left in between. Germline V gives CDR1 SGHDN, CDR2 FVKESK. CDR3 length equals 13 residues.

The chain has TRBV11-3 and TRBJ2-3; D perhaps matches TRBD1 (6 bases). CDR3 length: 15 amino acids. The ends were cut back, 6 bases at V and 2 bases at J, with 15 bases in the middle. Per the germline V gene, CDR1 is SGHNT and CDR2 is YENEEA. The CDR3 sequence is CASSFQGSDTDTQYF. The CDR3 DNA reads TGTGCCAGCAGTTTCCAGGGGTCAGACACAGATACGCAGTATTTT.

The V and J genes are TRBV10-3 and TRBJ1-5; no clear D gene. CDR3 length: 15 residues. From germline, CDR1 is ENHRY and CDR2 SYGVKD. The V and J ends lost 3 bases and 0 bases respectively, with 9 bases between them. CDR3 protein: CAISETAFSNQPQHF. CDR3 coding DNA: TGTGCCATCAGTGAAACAGCATTTAGCAATCAGCCCCAGCATTTT.

A few counts support this clone. The V call is TRBV2, the J call TRBJ1-4; no clear D gene. The CDR3 contains 14 residues. Between the trimmed V and J ends, which lost 6 bases and 0 bases, there was a span of 8 bases. Looked up from germline, CDR1 is SNHLY and CDR2 is FYNNEI. The CDR3 reads CASSRNPTNEKLFF. CDR3 DNA sequence: TGTGCCAGCAGCAGGAACCCAACTAATGAAAAACTGTTTTTT.

The chain recombines TRBV13 with TRBJ2-3; tentative D call: TRBD2 (7 bases). CDR1 PRHDT and CDR2 FYEKMQ come from the germline V gene (reference sequence). This CDR3 is built from 16 residues. V gave up 5 bases and J gave up 4 bases, with 19 bases separating them. CDR3 nucleotide sequence: TGTGCCAGCAGCCCCCCCAGGGGAGGGTTGGCAGATACGCAGTATTTT. This encodes CASSPPRGGLADTQYF.

The gene calls are TRBV7-9 and TRBJ1-2, with TRBD1 matching over 7 bases. Germline V gives CDR1 SEHNR, CDR2 FQNEAQ (reference sequence). Trimming took 1 base from V and 8 from J; bases not matched to a gene: 16. The CDR3 spans 17 residues. CDR3 in amino acids: CASSLGGSRDREGGYTF. The CDR3 nucleotides are TGTGCCAGCAGCTTAGGGGGAAGTAGAGACAGGGAAGGAGGCTACACCTTC.

The rearrangement joins TRBV5-1 to TRBJ1-2; possibly TRBD1 for D (5 bases). V lost 4 bases and J lost 2, with 12 bases in between. This CDR3 contains 14 residues. Germline V gives CDR1 SGHRS, CDR2 YFSETQ. The CDR3 is CASSEQGLNYGYTF. In DNA form, the CDR3 reads TGCGCCAGCAGCGAGCAGGGTTTGAACTATGGCTACACCTTC.

The V gene is TRBV18, the J gene TRBJ2-7, with 8 nucleotides matching TRBD2. The CDR3 contains 14 residues. CDR1 and CDR2 (germline): KGHSH, LQKENI. With 5 bases clipped from V and 5 bases from J, the junction kept 8 bases outside the gene matches. The CDR3 bases are TGTGCCAGCTCAGCCGGGACTAGTCACAACGAGCAGTACTTC. Protein product: CASSAGTSHNEQYF.

The chain joins TRBV5-8 to TRBJ2-7; 10 nucleotides align to TRBD2. V shed 2 bases, J shed 0 bases, and the junction held 8 bases outside the gene matches. Germline CDR1 reads SGHTS; CDR2 reads YDEGEE. This CDR3 has 17 amino acids. The CDR3 spells CASSFIWSSGSSYEQYF. The CDR3 DNA follows: TGTGCCAGCAGCTTTATTTGGTCTAGCGGGAGCTCCTACGAGCAGTACTTC.

The rearrangement uses TRBV11-2 and TRBJ1-2; TRBD1 is a possible D gene (6 bases). Between the trimmed V and J ends, which lost 5 bases and 8 bases, there was a span of 18 bases. Germline CDR1 is SGHAT and CDR2 is FQNNGV. The CDR3 loop spans 14 amino acids. CDR3 region: CASSALQGPGGYTF. The CDR3 DNA follows: TGTGCCAGCAGCGCCCTACAGGGCCCGGGAGGCTACACCTTC.

Turning to this clone: The sample carries other DNA sequences with the same CDR3. The chain has TRBV27 and TRBJ2-3; 8 nucleotides line up with TRBD2. After removal of 5 bases from V and 0 bases from J, the junction contained 10 bases not matched to a gene. Germline assignment: CDR1 MNHEY and CDR2 SMNVEV (reference sequence). This CDR3 comprises 17 residues. The DNA of the CDR3 is TGTGCCAGCAGTCTCGCTGCATTAGCGGGAAGCACAGATACGCAGTATTTT. Protein sequence: CASSLAALAGSTDTQYF.

Concerning this clone itself: The sample contains more than one DNA sequence encoding this CDR3. The chain combines TRBV30 with TRBJ1-5, with unresolved D. V was clipped by 1 base and J by 1 base, with 5 bases between them. This CDR3 region has 13 residues. Germline CDR1 reads GTSNPN; CDR2 reads SVGIG (reference sequence). The CDR3 DNA reads TGTGCCTGGAGTGCCGGGAGCAATCAGCCCCAGCATTTT. Translated, it gives CAWSAGSNQPQHF.

The chain combines TRBV9 with TRBJ1-3; D ambiguous. Looked up from germline, CDR1 is SGDLS and CDR2 is YYNGEE. This CDR3 is built from 15 residues. Trimming stripped 4 bases from V and 0 bases from J, with 11 bases between. CDR3 in amino acids: CASSPLMSSGNTIYF. Written as DNA, the CDR3 is TGTGCCAGCAGCCCCTTGATGAGCTCTGGAAACACCATATATTTT.

The chain is built from TRBV19 and TRBJ2-7; TRBD2 aligns across 11 bases. CDR3 length equals 15 residues. Germline V CDR1 and CDR2: LNHDA, SQIVND (reference sequence). The V segment lost 4 bases and the J segment 7 bases; nucleotides outside the gene matches: 9. CDR3 residues: CASSKRLAGLSEQYF. CDR3 bases: TGTGCCAGTAGTAAGCGACTAGCGGGACTTTCTGAGCAGTACTTC.

This clone has a handful of counts. The rearrangement uses TRBV6-1 and TRBJ2-5; TRBD2 agrees at 10 bases. The germline V gene encodes CDR1 MNHNS and CDR2 SASEGT. With V trimmed by 8 bases and J by 7 bases, 10 bases remained unmatched. The CDR3 totals 14 residues. CDR3: CASRFSGGARTQYF. CDR3 coding DNA: TGTGCCAGCCGCTTCAGCGGGGGGGCTAGGACCCAGTACTTC.

J is TRBJ2-1 and V is TRBV19; no clear D gene. Germline lookup yields CDR1 LNHDA and CDR2 SQIVND (reference sequence). The CDR3 length is 13 residues. Trimming removed 3 bases at V and 6 bases at J, with 9 bases between. The CDR3 here is CASSMRVINEQFF. The CDR3 region has the DNA TGTGCCAGTAGTATGCGAGTTATCAATGAGCAGTTCTTC.

The rearrangement joins TRBV6-5 to TRBJ2-2; TRBD2 aligns across 12 bases. The CDR3 is made up of 14 amino acids. Germline assignment: CDR1 MNHEY and CDR2 SVGAGI. V trimming: 6 bases; J trimming: 7 bases; junction bases outside the gene matches: 3. Here the CDR3 reads CASSTGLAGGELFF. In nucleotides, the CDR3 is TGTGCCAGCAGCACGGGACTAGCGGGCGGGGAGCTGTTTTTT.

CDR3 in amino acids: CASKRSLSGANVLTF. As DNA, the CDR3 is TGTGCCAGCAAGCGTTCGCTCTCTGGGGCCAACGTCCTGACTTTC. The rearrangement joins TRBV2 to TRBJ2-6, with no clear D. Germline V gene sequence: CDR1 SNHLY, CDR2 FYNNEI. This CDR3 has 15 amino acids. Trimming removed 7 bases from V and 0 bases from J, with 10 bases in between.

This clone was counted between two and nine times. The V gene is TRBV5-4, the J gene TRBJ2-3, with 8 bases identical to TRBD2. Looked up from germline, CDR1 is SGHNT and CDR2 is YYREEE (reference sequence). J was trimmed by 3 bases and V by 5 bases; bases with no gene match: 11. This CDR3 has 16 residues. CDR3 sequence: CASRHGNGRATDTQYF. The CDR3 DNA is TGTGCCAGCAGACACGGTAACGGGAGGGCGACAGATACGCAGTATTTT.

The chain combines TRBV19 with TRBJ2-1; TRBD1 matches 10 bases. V trimming: 2 bases; J trimming: 4 bases; junction bases outside the gene matches: 2. CDR3 length equals 15 residues. Germline CDR1 and CDR2: LNHDA and SQIVND (reference sequence). CDR3 loop: CASSIRDRGYNEQFF. CDR3 nucleotide sequence: TGTGCCAGTAGTATAAGGGACAGGGGATACAATGAGCAGTTCTTC.

The chain uses TRBV11-2 and TRBJ1-4; 12 nucleotides align to TRBD1. The trim removed 1 base at V and 11 bases at J, leaving 8 bases unmatched. The V gene's germline CDR1 is SGHAT and CDR2 FQNNGV. The CDR3 has 16 residues. CDR3 in DNA: TGTGCCAGCAGCTTAGGGCCGGGACAGGGGGCCGGGAAACTGTTTTTT. It specifies CASSLGPGQGAGKLFF.

The chain uses TRBV6-1 and TRBJ1-1; D is unresolved. This CDR3 spans 12 amino acids. CDR1 and CDR2 from the germline V gene are MNHNS and SASEGT. V was trimmed by 4 bases and J by 7 bases, leaving 10 bases between them. The CDR3 coding sequence is TGTGCCAGCAGTGTTTCGCGGATTGAAGCTTTCTTT. Protein: CASSVSRIEAFF.

V usage is TRBV11-2 and J usage is TRBJ1-1; D remains ambiguous. The CDR3 length is 14 residues. Germline V lookup: CDR1 SGHAT, CDR2 FQNNGV. V lost 2 bases and J 5 bases, leaving 12 bases between the germline ends. DNA of the CDR3: TGTGCCAGCAGCTTATCTTACAGTGGAACTGAAGCTTTCTTT. Encoded protein: CASSLSYSGTEAFF.

This chain connects TRBV30 to TRBJ1-2, with a possible D match to TRBD1 (5 bases). Germline V gene data show CDR1 as GTSNPN and CDR2 as SVGIG (reference sequence). The CDR3 length is 13 residues. V lost 2 bases, J lost 4 bases, and 11 bases lay in between. DNA of the CDR3: TGTGCCTGGAGTCATGGCAGGGCCTATGGCTACACCTTC. Translated, it gives CAWSHGRAYGYTF. Drawing the rest from reference TRBV30 and TRBJ1-2, the complete variable domain is SQTIHQWPATLVQPVGSPLSLECTVEGTSNPNLYWYRQAAGRGLQLLFYSVGIGQISSEVPQNLSASRPQDRQFILSSKKLLLSDSGFYLCAWSHGRAYGYTFGSGTRLTVV.